This T cell receptor (beta chain) originates from a study of CD8+ T cells in alopecia areata. Study-wide points: Relative to mice, TCR sharing across patients was less clear, a difference possibly HLA-related.

Germline V gene sequence: CDR1 GTSNPN, CDR2 SVGIG (reference sequence). V lost 2 bases to trimming and J lost 8 bases, with 21 bases between them. This CDR3 is built from 16 residues. Concerning this clone: Its antigen remains unknown.

Treatment here: oral pan-JAK inhibitor, 5-10 mg twice daily. Sequencing templates came from extracted RNA that was reverse transcribed into cDNA. Sequencing used immunoSEQ multiplex PCR; TCRdb keeps in-frame clones, though not all of them. The data hold over 95,000 clones, with less than 70% observed a single time. This chain joins TRBV30 and TRBJ1-4; D possibly corresponds to TRBD1 (6 bases). This receptor was identified in a human donor with alopecia areata. The input for sequencing was CD4+ T cells sorted from blood, taken at week 24, from a patient treated with tofacitinib. CDR3 sequence reads: CAWSLSGTPMREKLFF. CDR3 sequence (DNA): TGTGCCTGGAGTTTATCCGGGACACCTATGAGGGAAAAACTGTTTTTT.